This T cell receptor beta chain was obtained from a study of shared clonotypes between healthy human individuals. This clone was seen only a few times. Its target is not known. V lost 3 bases, J lost 7 bases, and 6 bases lay in between. Germline assignment: CDR1 SQVTM and CDR2 ANQGSEA. This CDR3 is built from 11 residues. The study's findings and limits: Relative to memory subsets, naive subsets generally showed larger estimated richness. Only blood was sampled; tissue repertoires likely differ.

Naivety among CD8 cells was defined by CD45RO negativity and positive CCR7 selection, thereby excluding terminally differentiated effector memory CD45RA+ cells. The assay was immunoSEQ multiplex PCR, and TCRdb's table has in-frame clones only and misses some. The top ten hold nearly 25% of the sample, which has hundreds of thousands of clones, approximately 90% seen once. This rearrangement joins TRBV29-1 to TRBJ2-2; D is unresolved. Sequenced: naive CD8+ T cells sorted from blood. This receptor was taken from a man aged 30 to 39 in good health. Here the CDR3 reads CSVDGIGELFF. The CDR3 nucleotides are TGCAGCGTTGATGGGATCGGGGAGCTGTTTTTT.